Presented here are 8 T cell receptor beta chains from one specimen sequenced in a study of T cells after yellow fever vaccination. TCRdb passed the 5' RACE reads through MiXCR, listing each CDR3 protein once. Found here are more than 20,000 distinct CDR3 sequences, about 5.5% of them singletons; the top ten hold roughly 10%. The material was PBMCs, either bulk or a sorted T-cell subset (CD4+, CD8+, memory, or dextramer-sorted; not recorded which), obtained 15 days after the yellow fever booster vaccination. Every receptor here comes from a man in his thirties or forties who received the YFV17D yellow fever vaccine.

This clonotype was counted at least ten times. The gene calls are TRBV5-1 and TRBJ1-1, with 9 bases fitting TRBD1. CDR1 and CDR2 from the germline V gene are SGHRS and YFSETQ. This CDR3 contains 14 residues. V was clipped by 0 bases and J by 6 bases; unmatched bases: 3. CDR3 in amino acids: CASSLVQGAAEAFF. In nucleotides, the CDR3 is TGCGCCAGCAGCTTGGTACAGGGGGCCGCTGAAGCTTTCTTT. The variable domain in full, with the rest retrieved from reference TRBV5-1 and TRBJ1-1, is KAGVTQTPRYLIKTRGQQVTLSCSPISGHRSVSWYQQTPGQGLQFLFEYFSETQRNKGNFPGRFSGRQFSNSRSEMNVSTLELGDSALYLCASSLVQGAAEAFFGQGTRLTVV.

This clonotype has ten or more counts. The CDR3 nucleotides are TGTGCCAGCAGCTTAGAGTCGGAGGGTCCCCAGTACTTC. This translates into CASSLESEGPQYF. The V call is TRBV11-3, the J call TRBJ2-5, with D maybe TRBD2 (6 bases). Trimming removed 0 bases at V and 9 bases at J, with 11 bases between. CDR1 and CDR2 (germline): SGHNT, YENEEA. The CDR3 has 13 residues. Full variable domain (rest looked up from reference TRBV11-3 and TRBJ2-5): EAGVVQSPRYKIIEKKQPVAFWCNPISGHNTLYWYLQNLGQGPELLIRYENEEAVDDSQLPKDRFSAERLKGVDSTLKIQPAELGDSAVYLCASSLESEGPQYFGPGTRLLVL.

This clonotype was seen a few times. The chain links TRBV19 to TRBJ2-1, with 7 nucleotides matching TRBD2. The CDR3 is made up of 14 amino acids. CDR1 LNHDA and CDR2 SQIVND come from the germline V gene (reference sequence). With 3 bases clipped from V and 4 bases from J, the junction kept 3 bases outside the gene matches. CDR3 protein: CASSMGGGYNEQFF. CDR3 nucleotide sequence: TGTGCCAGTAGTATGGGGGGGGGTTACAATGAGCAGTTCTTC.

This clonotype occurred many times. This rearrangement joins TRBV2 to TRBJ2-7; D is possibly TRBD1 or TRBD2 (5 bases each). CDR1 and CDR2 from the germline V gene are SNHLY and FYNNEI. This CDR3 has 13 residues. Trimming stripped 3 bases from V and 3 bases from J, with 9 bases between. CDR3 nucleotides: TGTGCCAGCAGTGATGGGACCCACTACGAGCAGTACTTC. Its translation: CASSDGTHYEQYF.

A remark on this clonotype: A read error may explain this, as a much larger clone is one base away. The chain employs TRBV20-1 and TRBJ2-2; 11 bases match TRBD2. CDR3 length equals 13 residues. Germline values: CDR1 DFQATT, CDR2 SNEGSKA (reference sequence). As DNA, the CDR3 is TGCATTGCCGCTAGCGGGAGGTCCGGGGAGCTGTTTTTT. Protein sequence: CIAASGRSGELFF.

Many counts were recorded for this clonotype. The CDR3 reads CASSFWQTGEQYF. The CDR3 bases are TGTGCCAGCAGCTTTTGGCAGACGGGCGAGCAGTACTTC. The chain links TRBV11-2 to TRBJ2-7; D call uncertain. The CDR3 has 13 residues. Germline V gives CDR1 SGHAT, CDR2 FQNNGV. Between the trimmed V and J ends, which lost 3 bases and 6 bases, there was a span of 12 bases. Combining the CDR3 with reference TRBV11-2 and TRBJ2-7 gives the whole variable domain EAGVAQSPRYKIIEKRQSVAFWCNPISGHATLYWYQQILGQGPKLLIQFQNNGVVDDSQLPKDRFSAERLKGVDSTLKIQPAKLEDSAVYLCASSFWQTGEQYFGPGTRLTVT.

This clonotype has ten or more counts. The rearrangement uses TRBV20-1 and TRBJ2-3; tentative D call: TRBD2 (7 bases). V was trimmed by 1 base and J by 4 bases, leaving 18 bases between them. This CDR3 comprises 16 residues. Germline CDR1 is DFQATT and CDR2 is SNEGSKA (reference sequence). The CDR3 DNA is TGCAGTGCTAGAGGGGGGGGGCAAGGTCGCTCAGATACGCAGTATTTT. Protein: CSARGGGQGRSDTQYF.

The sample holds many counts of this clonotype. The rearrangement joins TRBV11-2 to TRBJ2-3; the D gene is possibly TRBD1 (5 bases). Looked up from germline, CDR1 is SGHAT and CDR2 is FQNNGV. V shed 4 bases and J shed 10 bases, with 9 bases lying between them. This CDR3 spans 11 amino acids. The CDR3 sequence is CASSSEGAQYF. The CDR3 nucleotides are TGTGCCAGCAGCTCCGAAGGGGCGCAGTATTTT.